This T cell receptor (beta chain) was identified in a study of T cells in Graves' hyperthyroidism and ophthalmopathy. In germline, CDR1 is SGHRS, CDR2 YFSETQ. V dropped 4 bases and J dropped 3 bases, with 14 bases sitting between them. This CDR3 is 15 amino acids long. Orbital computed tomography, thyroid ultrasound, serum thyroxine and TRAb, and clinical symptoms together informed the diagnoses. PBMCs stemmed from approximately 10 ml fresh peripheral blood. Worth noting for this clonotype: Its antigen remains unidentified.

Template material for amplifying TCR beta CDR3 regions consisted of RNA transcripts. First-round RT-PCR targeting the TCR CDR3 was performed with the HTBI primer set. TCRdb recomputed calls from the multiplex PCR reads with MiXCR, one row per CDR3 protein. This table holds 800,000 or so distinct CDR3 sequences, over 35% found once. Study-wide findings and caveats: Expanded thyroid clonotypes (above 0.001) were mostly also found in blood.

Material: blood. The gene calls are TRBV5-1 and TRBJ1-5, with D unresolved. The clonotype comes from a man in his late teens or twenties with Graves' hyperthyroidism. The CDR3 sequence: CASSQFKGPNQPQHF. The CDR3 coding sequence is TGCGCCAGCAGCCAATTCAAAGGGCCCAATCAGCCCCAGCATTTT.